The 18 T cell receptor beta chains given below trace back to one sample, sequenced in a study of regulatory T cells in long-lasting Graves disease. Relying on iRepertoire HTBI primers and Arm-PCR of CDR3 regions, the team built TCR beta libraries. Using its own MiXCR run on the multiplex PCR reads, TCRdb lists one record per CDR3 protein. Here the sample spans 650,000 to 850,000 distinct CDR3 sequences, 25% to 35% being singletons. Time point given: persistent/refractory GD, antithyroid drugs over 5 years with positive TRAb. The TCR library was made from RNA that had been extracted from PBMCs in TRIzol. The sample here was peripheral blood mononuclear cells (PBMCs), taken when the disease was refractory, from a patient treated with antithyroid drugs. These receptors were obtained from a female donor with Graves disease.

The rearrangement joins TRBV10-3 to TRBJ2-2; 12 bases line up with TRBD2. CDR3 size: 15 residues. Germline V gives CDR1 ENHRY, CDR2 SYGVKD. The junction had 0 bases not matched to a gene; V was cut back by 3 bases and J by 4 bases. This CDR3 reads CAISELAGGTGELFF. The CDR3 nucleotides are TGTGCCATCAGTGAACTAGCGGGAGGCACCGGGGAGCTGTTTTTT.

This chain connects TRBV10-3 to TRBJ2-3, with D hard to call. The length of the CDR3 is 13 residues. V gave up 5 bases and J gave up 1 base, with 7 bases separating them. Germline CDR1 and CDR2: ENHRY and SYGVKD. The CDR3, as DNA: TGTGCCATCAGTAGCGTGCGCACAGATACGCAGTATTTT. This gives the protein CAISSVRTDTQYF.

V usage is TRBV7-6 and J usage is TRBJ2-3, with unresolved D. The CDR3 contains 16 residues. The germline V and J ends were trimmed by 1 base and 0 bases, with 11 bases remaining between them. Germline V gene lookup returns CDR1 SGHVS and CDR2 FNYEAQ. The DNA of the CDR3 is TGTGCCAGCAGCTTAGTCAAGGGAAAGAGCACAGATACGCAGTATTTT. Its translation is CASSLVKGKSTDTQYF.

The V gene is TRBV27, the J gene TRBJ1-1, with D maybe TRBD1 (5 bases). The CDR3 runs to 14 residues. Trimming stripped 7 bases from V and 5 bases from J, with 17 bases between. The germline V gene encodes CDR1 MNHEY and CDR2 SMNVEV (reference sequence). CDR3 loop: CASILQRGKTEAFF. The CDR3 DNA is TGTGCCAGCATTCTTCAGCGGGGCAAGACTGAAGCTTTCTTT.

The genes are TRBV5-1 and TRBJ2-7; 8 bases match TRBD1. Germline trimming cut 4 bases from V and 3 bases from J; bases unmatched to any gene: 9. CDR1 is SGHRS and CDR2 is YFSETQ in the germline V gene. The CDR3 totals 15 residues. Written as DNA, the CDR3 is TGCGCCAGCAGCCCCGGACAGGGCCTCCTCTACGAGCAGTACTTC. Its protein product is CASSPGQGLLYEQYF.

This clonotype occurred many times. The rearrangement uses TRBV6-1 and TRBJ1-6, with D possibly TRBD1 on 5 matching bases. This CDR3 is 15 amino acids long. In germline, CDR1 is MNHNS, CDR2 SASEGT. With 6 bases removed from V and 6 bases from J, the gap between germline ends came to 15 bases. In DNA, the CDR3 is TGTGCCAGCAGAAACTACGGGACTCTTAATTCACCCCTCCACTTT. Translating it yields CASRNYGTLNSPLHF.

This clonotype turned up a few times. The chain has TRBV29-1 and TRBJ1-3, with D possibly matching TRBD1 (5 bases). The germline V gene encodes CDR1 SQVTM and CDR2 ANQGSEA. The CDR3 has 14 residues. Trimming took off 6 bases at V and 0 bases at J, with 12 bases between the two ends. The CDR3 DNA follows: TGCAGCGTGGGGGGGGGGATCTCTGGAAACACCATATATTTT. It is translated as CSVGGGISGNTIYF. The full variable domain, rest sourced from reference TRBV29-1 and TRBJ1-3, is SAVISQKPSRDICQRGTSLTIQCQVDSQVTMMFWYRQQPGQSLTLIATANQGSEATYESGFVIDKFPISRPNLTFSTLTVSNMSPEDSSIYLCSVGGGISGNTIYFGEGSWLTVV.

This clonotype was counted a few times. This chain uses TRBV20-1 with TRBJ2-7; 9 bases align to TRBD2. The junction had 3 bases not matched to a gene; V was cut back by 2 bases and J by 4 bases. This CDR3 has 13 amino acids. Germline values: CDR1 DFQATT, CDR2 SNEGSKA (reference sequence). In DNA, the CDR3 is TGCAGTGCTAGAAAGCGGGAGGCATACGAGCAGTACTTC. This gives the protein CSARKREAYEQYF.

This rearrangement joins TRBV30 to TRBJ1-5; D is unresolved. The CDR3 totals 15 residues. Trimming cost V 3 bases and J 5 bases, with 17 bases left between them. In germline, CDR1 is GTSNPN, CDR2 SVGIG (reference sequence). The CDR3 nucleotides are TGTGCCTGGAGCAATGGGCCGAGGAGGGATCAGCCCCAGCATTTT. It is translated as CAWSNGPRRDQPQHF.

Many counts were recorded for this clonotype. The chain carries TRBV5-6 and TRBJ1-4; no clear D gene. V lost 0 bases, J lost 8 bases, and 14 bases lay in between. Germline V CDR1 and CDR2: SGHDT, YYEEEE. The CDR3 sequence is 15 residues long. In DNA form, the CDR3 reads TGTGCCAGCAGCTTGGCTGGAGGGAGTGGAGAAAAACTGTTTTTT. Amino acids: CASSLAGGSGEKLFF. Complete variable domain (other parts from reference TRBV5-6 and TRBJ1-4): DAGVTQSPTHLIKTRGQQVTLRCSPKSGHDTVSWYQQALGQGPQFIFQYYEEEERQRGNFPDRFSGHQFPNYSSELNVNALLLGDSALYLCASSLAGGSGEKLFFGSGTQLSVL.

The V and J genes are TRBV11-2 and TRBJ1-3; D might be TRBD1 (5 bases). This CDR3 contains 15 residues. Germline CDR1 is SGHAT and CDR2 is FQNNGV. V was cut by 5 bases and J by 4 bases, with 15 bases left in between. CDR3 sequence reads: CASSPWGSGGNTIYF. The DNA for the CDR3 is TGTGCCAGCAGCCCGTGGGGGTCGGGCGGAAACACCATATATTTT.

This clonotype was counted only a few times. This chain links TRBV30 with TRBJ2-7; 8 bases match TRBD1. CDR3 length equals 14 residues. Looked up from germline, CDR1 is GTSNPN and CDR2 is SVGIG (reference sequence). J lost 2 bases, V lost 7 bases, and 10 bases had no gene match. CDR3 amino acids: CAYAGTGNPYEQYF. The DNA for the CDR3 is TGTGCCTACGCCGGGACAGGAAATCCCTACGAGCAGTACTTC.

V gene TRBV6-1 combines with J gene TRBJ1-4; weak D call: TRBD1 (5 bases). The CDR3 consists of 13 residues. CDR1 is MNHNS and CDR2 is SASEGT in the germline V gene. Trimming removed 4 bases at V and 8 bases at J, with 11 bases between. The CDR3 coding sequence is TGTGCCAGCAGTGTATCAGCAGGGGAAAAACTGTTTTTT. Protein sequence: CASSVSAGEKLFF.

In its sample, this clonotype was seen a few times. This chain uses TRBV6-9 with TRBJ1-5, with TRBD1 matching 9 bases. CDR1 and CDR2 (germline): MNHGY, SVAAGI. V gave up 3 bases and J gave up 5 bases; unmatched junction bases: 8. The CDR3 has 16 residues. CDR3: CASSYGPRDRDQPQHF. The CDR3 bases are TGTGCCAGCAGTTACGGGCCGAGGGACAGGGATCAGCCCCAGCATTTT.

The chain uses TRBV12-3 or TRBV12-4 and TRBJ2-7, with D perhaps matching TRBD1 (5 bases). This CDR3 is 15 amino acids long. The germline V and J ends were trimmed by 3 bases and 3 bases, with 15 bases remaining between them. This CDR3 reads CASSFLLTASYEQYF. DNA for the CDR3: TGTGCCAGCAGTTTTCTTTTGACAGCCAGCTACGAGCAGTACTTC.

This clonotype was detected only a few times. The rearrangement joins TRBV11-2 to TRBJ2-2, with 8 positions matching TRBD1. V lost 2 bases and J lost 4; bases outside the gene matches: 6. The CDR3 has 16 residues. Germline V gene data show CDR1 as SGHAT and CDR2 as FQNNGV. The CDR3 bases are TGTGCCAGCAGCTTATTGACAGGGGACCCCACCGGGGAGCTGTTTTTT. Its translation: CASSLLTGDPTGELFF.

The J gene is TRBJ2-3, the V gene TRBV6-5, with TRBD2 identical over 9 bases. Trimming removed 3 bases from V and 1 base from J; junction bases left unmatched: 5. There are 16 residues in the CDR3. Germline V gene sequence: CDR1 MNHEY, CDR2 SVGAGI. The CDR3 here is CASSYIAGAGTDTQYF. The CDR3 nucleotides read TGTGCCAGCAGTTATATAGCGGGAGCGGGCACAGATACGCAGTATTTT.

The CDR3 region is CASSVQDSANTGELFF. DNA for the CDR3: TGTGCCAGTAGTGTACAGGATTCCGCGAACACCGGGGAGCTGTTTTTT. V usage is TRBV19 and J usage is TRBJ2-2, with D possibly being TRBD1 (5 bases). The germline V and J ends were trimmed by 5 bases and 0 bases, with 13 bases remaining between them. Germline V gene lookup returns CDR1 LNHDA and CDR2 SQIVND (reference sequence). CDR3 length equals 16 residues.